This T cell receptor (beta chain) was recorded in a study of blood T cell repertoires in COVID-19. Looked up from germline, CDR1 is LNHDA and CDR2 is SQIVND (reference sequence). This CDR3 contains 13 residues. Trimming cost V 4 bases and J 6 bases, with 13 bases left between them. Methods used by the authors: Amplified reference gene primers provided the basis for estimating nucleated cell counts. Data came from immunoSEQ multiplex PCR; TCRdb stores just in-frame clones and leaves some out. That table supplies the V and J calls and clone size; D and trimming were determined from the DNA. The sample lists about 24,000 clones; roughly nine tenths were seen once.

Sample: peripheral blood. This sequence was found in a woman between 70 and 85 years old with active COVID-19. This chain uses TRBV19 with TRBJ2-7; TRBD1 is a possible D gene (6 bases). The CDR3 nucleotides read TGTGCCAGTAGTACAACTACAGGGTTCGAGCAGTACTTC. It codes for CASSTTTGFEQYF.